These 6 T cell receptor beta chains came from one sample sequenced in a study of T cells in Graves' hyperthyroidism and ophthalmopathy. There were TCR beta CDR3 regions amplified from RNA transcripts. First-round RT-PCR with HTBI primers amplified the TCR CDR3 region. A single record per CDR3 protein comes from TCRdb applying MiXCR to the multiplex PCR reads. The sample has almost 600,000 distinct CDR3 sequences, about 43% seen once. What was sequenced was peripheral blood or thyroid tissue (not recorded which). Receptors originate from a woman under 30 with Graves' hyperthyroidism.

The sample holds many counts of this clonotype. The chain employs TRBV12-3 or TRBV12-4 and TRBJ1-2; D ambiguous. This CDR3 spans 15 amino acids. V was pared by 3 bases and J by 1 base, with 12 bases between. CDR3 in amino acids: CASSFSGVGNYGYTF. CDR3 in DNA: TGTGCCAGCAGTTTTTCCGGGGTGGGTAACTATGGCTACACCTTC.

This clonotype has more than one count but fewer than ten. V is TRBV5-1 and J is TRBJ2-6; TRBD2 aligns across 10 bases. V gave up 2 bases and J gave up 4 bases; unmatched junction bases: 9. CDR1 SGHRS and CDR2 YFSETQ come from the germline V gene. The CDR3 extends over 18 amino acids. CDR3 nucleotides: TGCGCCAGCAGCTTTAGCGGGAGGCCCGCAGGGGGGGCCAACGTCCTGACTTTC. Translating it yields CASSFSGRPAGGANVLTF.

V gene TRBV11-1 combines with J gene TRBJ2-1, with D possibly being TRBD1 (6 bases). Germline assignment: CDR1 SGHAT and CDR2 FQDESV (reference sequence). The length of the CDR3 is 10 residues. Trimming removed 1 base at V and 14 bases at J, with 6 bases between. CDR3 nucleotides: TGTGCCAGCAGCTTAGACAGGGAGTTCTTC. Translating it yields CASSLDREFF.

This clonotype has at least ten counts. The rearrangement joins TRBV6-5 to TRBJ1-2, with D hard to call. This CDR3 has 15 residues. Germline lookup yields CDR1 MNHEY and CDR2 SVGAGI. Between the trimmed V and J ends, which lost 3 bases and 1 base, there was a span of 12 bases. The CDR3 sequence is CASSYTTGDNYGYTF. The CDR3 nucleotides are TGTGCCAGCAGTTATACGACGGGAGATAACTATGGCTACACCTTC.

The sample holds many counts of this clonotype. J is TRBJ1-2 and V is TRBV7-9; TRBD1 matches at 9 bases. The CDR3 has 12 residues. Looked up from germline, CDR1 is SEHNR and CDR2 is FQNEAQ (reference sequence). CDR3 DNA: TGTGCAACCGGGACAGGGAGCTATGGCTACACCTTC. It codes for CATGTGSYGYTF.

The chain recombines TRBV15 with TRBJ1-5; unclear D gene. The germline V gene has CDR1 LNHNV and CDR2 YYDKDF (reference sequence). Trimming shortened V by 3 bases and J by 3 bases, and 15 bases separated the two germline ends. The CDR3 covers 16 residues. The CDR3 nucleotides are TGTGCCACCAGCAGCTTAGTCGGTGATCCCAATCAGCCCCAGCATTTT. Its translation is CATSSLVGDPNQPQHF. Combining the CDR3 with reference TRBV15 and TRBJ1-5 gives the whole variable domain DAMVIQNPRYQVTQFGKPVTLSCSQTLNHNVMYWYQQKSSQAPKLLFHYYDKDFNNEADTPDNFQSRRPNTSFCFLDIRSPGLGDTAMYLCATSSLVGDPNQPQHFGDGTRLSIL.